Each of the 19 T cell receptor beta chains below was sequenced from the same sample in a study of beta chain features in type 1 diabetes. General study points: Researchers report that Type 1 diabetes patients had moderately but significantly shorter TCRB CDR3s across all four CD4+ subsets.

Expressed TCRB transcripts were sequenced after all isolated RNA was converted to cDNA. TCRdb's table, derived via immunoSEQ multiplex PCR, lists solely in-frame clones and lacks some. This table holds 140,000 or so clones, around 13% found once. Which antigens these TCRs recognize remains unknown. The sequencing input was central memory CD4+ T cells from blood. These receptors were taken from a man between 18 and 35 years old with type 1 diabetes.

This clone appeared a few times. The CDR3 sequence: CASRPTGASYNEQFF. The CDR3 DNA is TGTGCCAGCAGACCCACAGGGGCTTCCTACAATGAGCAGTTCTTC. This chain connects TRBV6-1 to TRBJ2-1; the match to TRBD1 covers 7 bases. CDR1 MNHNS and CDR2 SASEGT come from the germline V gene. V dropped 6 bases and J dropped 1; count of bases not matched to a gene: 6. The CDR3 consists of 15 residues.

The rearrangement joins TRBV5-1 to TRBJ1-1, with D perhaps TRBD1 (5 bases). CDR1 SGHRS and CDR2 YFSETQ come from the germline V gene. The V and J ends lost 5 bases and 1 base respectively, with 9 bases between them. The CDR3 runs 13 residues. CDR3 bases: TGCGCCAGCAGTAGGGACGGGAACACTGAAGCTTTCTTT. Translation: CASSRDGNTEAFF.

The V gene is TRBV29-1, the J gene TRBJ2-3, with TRBD1 identical over 7 bases. V was pared by 6 bases and J by 3 bases, with 0 bases of the junction left unmatched. Germline assignment: CDR1 SQVTM and CDR2 ANQGSEA. The CDR3 covers 11 residues. CDR3 region: CSVTGTDTQYF. Here the CDR3 DNA reads TGCAGCGTGACAGGGACAGATACGCAGTATTTT.

This clone was counted at least ten times. The chain carries TRBV11-2 and TRBJ2-3, with 9 bases matching TRBD2. With 3 bases clipped from V and 6 bases from J, the junction kept 10 bases outside the gene matches. In germline, CDR1 is SGHAT, CDR2 FQNNGV. The CDR3 totals 16 residues. CDR3 amino acids: CASSFTRGLAGDTQYF. The CDR3 nucleotides read TGTGCCAGCAGCTTCACACGGGGACTAGCCGGCGATACGCAGTATTTT.

This clone was counted only a few times. The rearrangement uses TRBV9 and TRBJ1-5; D remains unclear. Trimming took 4 bases from V and 0 from J, leaving 14 bases between them. Germline loops: CDR1 SGDLS, CDR2 YYNGEE. The CDR3 length is 16 residues. The CDR3 DNA reads TGTGCCAGCAGCCCGGGTGGAGTTAATAGCAATCAGCCCCAGCATTTT. Protein: CASSPGGVNSNQPQHF.

The chain has TRBV30 and TRBJ2-2, with 8 bases lining up with TRBD2. Germline-derived CDR1 and CDR2 are GTSNPN and SVGIG (reference sequence). The CDR3 spans 14 residues. The CDR3 region has the DNA TGTGCAGGACGAGCGGGGGCCCACACCGGGGAGCTGTTTTTT. It encodes CAGRAGAHTGELFF.

This clone showed up just a few times. V usage is TRBV2 and J usage is TRBJ2-5, with a weak D call TRBD2 (6 bases). Germline CDR1 is SNHLY and CDR2 is FYNNEI. This CDR3 contains 13 residues. V lost 3 bases and J lost 6, with 11 bases in between. CDR3 protein: CASSDGGGKTQYF. As DNA, the CDR3 is TGTGCCAGCAGTGACGGGGGTGGAAAGACCCAGTACTTC.

The chain joins TRBV2 to TRBJ1-1; D is unclear. Germline V lookup: CDR1 SNHLY, CDR2 FYNNEI. V lost 1 base, J lost 1 base, and 4 bases lay in between. The CDR3 sequence is 13 residues long. Written as DNA, the CDR3 is TGTGCCAGCAGTGAAGAGACGAACACTGAAGCTTTCTTT. As protein: CASSEETNTEAFF. The full variable domain, completed using reference TRBV2 and TRBJ1-1, is EPEVTQTPSHQVTQMGQEVILRCVPISNHLYFYWYRQILGQKVEFLVSFYNNEISEKSEIFDDQFSVERPDGSNFTLKIRSTKLEDSAMYFCASSEETNTEAFFGQGTRLTVV.

In this sample, this clone turned up a few times. The rearrangement uses TRBV19 and TRBJ1-1, with D unclear. V dropped 0 bases and J dropped 0 bases, with 8 bases sitting between them. CDR3 length: 15 amino acids. Germline-derived CDR1 and CDR2 are LNHDA and SQIVND (reference sequence). The CDR3 protein is CASSIDLRLNTEAFF. Here the CDR3 DNA reads TGTGCCAGTAGTATAGATCTGCGACTGAACACTGAAGCTTTCTTT.

V gene TRBV25-1 combines with J gene TRBJ1-5; D is perhaps TRBD1 (6 bases). V lost 3 bases and J 6 bases, leaving 15 bases between the germline ends. The CDR3 has 15 residues. Germline CDR1 and CDR2: MGHDK and SYGVNS. DNA for the CDR3: TGTGCCAGCAGTGAGGGTTCGGGGGCCGCTCAGCCCCAGCATTTT. Its translation is CASSEGSGAAQPQHF.

The chain carries TRBV13 and TRBJ2-7; D is tentatively TRBD1 or TRBD2 (5 bases each). CDR3 length equals 13 residues. Germline assignment: CDR1 PRHDT and CDR2 FYEKMQ (reference sequence). Between the trimmed V and J ends, which lost 2 bases and 6 bases, there was a span of 11 bases. The chain's CDR3 is CASSLWGIREQYF. The CDR3 nucleotides are TGTGCCAGCAGCTTATGGGGGATACGCGAGCAGTACTTC.

In this sample, this clone turned up a few times. J is TRBJ2-5 and V is TRBV7-9; D call uncertain. V was trimmed by 1 base and J by 3 bases, leaving 9 bases between them. Germline V CDR1 and CDR2: SEHNR, FQNEAQ (reference sequence). This CDR3 contains 14 residues. The CDR3, as DNA: TGTGCCAGCAGCTTAGTTCGCTCCGAAGAGACCCAGTACTTC. Protein: CASSLVRSEETQYF.

This clone was seen a handful of times. The genes are TRBV5-6 and TRBJ1-6; no reliable D call. The V end lost 7 bases, the J end lost 3 bases, and 8 bases lay between the germline ends. The CDR3 has 13 residues. From germline, CDR1 is SGHDT and CDR2 YYEEEE. In DNA form, the CDR3 reads TGTGCCAGCCTCGACGGCTATAATTCACCCCTCCACTTT. Translated: CASLDGYNSPLHF.

Comment on this clone: The same CDR3 also results from other DNA sequences found in this sample. The chain's CDR3 is CASGLFPADTQYF. Written as DNA, the CDR3 is TGTGCTAGTGGTTTGTTCCCTGCAGATACGCAGTATTTT. The V and J genes are TRBV12-5 and TRBJ2-3; D is uncertain. V dropped 2 bases and J dropped 4 bases, with 7 bases sitting between them. The CDR3 spans 13 residues. Germline CDR1 reads LGHNT; CDR2 reads FRNRAP. Full variable domain (rest looked up from reference TRBV12-5 and TRBJ2-3): DARVTQTPRHKVTEMGQEVTMRCQPILGHNTVFWYRQTMMQGLELLAYFRNRAPLDDSGMPKDRFSAEMPDATLATLKIQPSEPRDSAVYFCASGLFPADTQYFGPGTRLTVL.

Here the CDR3 reads CASSLATYNEQFF. In DNA form, the CDR3 reads TGCGCCAGCAGCTTGGCGACCTACAATGAGCAGTTCTTC. The chain couples TRBV5-1 to TRBJ2-1; D not resolved. Germline V gene lookup returns CDR1 SGHRS and CDR2 YFSETQ. The CDR3 totals 13 residues. Trimming removed 0 bases from V and 2 bases from J, with 3 bases in between.

This clone was recorded a few times. The genes are TRBV30 and TRBJ2-7; perhaps TRBD2 as D (5 bases). V was trimmed by 2 bases and J by 0 bases, leaving 20 bases between them. The length of the CDR3 is 17 residues. CDR1 GTSNPN and CDR2 SVGIG come from the germline V gene (reference sequence). CDR3 loop: CAWSPPQRTLSSYEQYF. CDR3 coding DNA: TGTGCCTGGAGTCCCCCACAGCGGACCCTGAGCTCCTACGAGCAGTACTTC.

The sample holds a few counts of this clone. V is TRBV11-3 and J is TRBJ2-6; 7 nucleotides line up with TRBD2. This CDR3 spans 16 amino acids. J lost 1 base, V lost 3 bases, and 3 bases had no gene match. Germline CDR1 reads SGHNT; CDR2 reads YENEEA. CDR3 amino acids: CASSLGLLSGANVLTF. CDR3 sequence (DNA): TGTGCCAGCAGCTTGGGACTACTTTCTGGGGCCAACGTCCTGACTTTC.

This clone appeared a few times. The rearrangement uses TRBV4-1 and TRBJ2-3; TRBD2 agrees at 9 bases. The CDR3 is 18 residues long. J was trimmed by 2 bases and V by 1 base; bases with no gene match: 10. Germline CDR1 reads MGHRA; CDR2 reads YSYEKL. The DNA of the CDR3 is TGCGCCAGCAGCCAAGGAGGGGGAGCGGGGGGCACCACAGATACGCAGTATTTT. This encodes CASSQGGGAGGTTDTQYF.

This clone was observed a handful of times. This chain links TRBV4-2 with TRBJ2-3; 10 nucleotides line up with TRBD2. With V trimmed by 5 bases and J by 2 bases, 10 bases remained unmatched. The CDR3 contains 17 residues. CDR1 is LGHNA, CDR2 YNFKEQ, per germline. CDR3 DNA: TGTGCCAGCAGCAACGCCCGTAGCGGGGGGCCCACAGATACGCAGTATTTT. Amino acids: CASSNARSGGPTDTQYF.